This is a list of T cell receptor beta chains from one sample in a study of blood T cell repertoires in COVID-19. Profiled with immunoSEQ multiplex PCR; TCRdb holds only in-frame clones, not every one. The sample holds about 62,000 clones, 85% to 90% seen once. Input material: peripheral blood. The receptors shown here come from a man in his 70s with acute or convalescent COVID-19. The CDR3 runs from the conserved cysteine through the conserved F or W. The order of the fields is clone size, V gene, J gene, D gene, CDR3 protein, CDR3 DNA. A D gene is named only where the DNA matches it firmly. Rows give clone size only sometimes, using once, few, many, or a class for an expanded clone.

abundance: NA; v_gene: TRBV18; j_gene: TRBJ2-1; d_gene: TRBD1; CDR3aa: CASSPIRSSGTGYNEQFF; CDR3nt: TGTGCCAGCTCACCAATAAGAAGTTCCGGGACAGGGTACAATGAGCAGTTCTTC
abundance: NA; v_gene: TRBV2; j_gene: TRBJ2-7; d_gene: TRBD1; CDR3aa: CASRGVTGTEQYF; CDR3nt: TGTGCCAGCAGGGGGGTGACAGGGACCGAGCAGTACTTC
abundance: NA; v_gene: TRBV3-1/TRBV3-2; j_gene: TRBJ1-1; d_gene: NA; CDR3aa: CASSQSGGPNTEAFF; CDR3nt: TGTGCCAGCAGCCAAAGCGGCGGGCCGAACACTGAAGCTTTCTTT
abundance: NA; v_gene: TRBV9; j_gene: TRBJ1-2; d_gene: NA; CDR3aa: CASSVQQATNYGYTF; CDR3nt: TGTGCCAGCAGCGTACAACAGGCGACTAACTATGGCTACACCTTC
abundance: NA; v_gene: TRBV18; j_gene: TRBJ2-2; d_gene: NA; CDR3aa: CASSPGLRTGELFF; CDR3nt: TGTGCCAGCTCACCAGGGTTGCGGACCGGGGAGCTGTTTTTT
abundance: NA; v_gene: TRBV5-4; j_gene: TRBJ1-6; d_gene: TRBD1; CDR3aa: CASSGRDRGNSPLHF; CDR3nt: TGTGCCAGCAGCGGTAGGGACAGGGGAAATTCACCCCTCCACTTT
abundance: NA; v_gene: TRBV5-4; j_gene: TRBJ2-7; d_gene: NA; CDR3aa: CASSRQTLEQYF; CDR3nt: TGTGCCAGCAGCCGGCAGACACTCGAGCAGTACTTC
abundance: once; v_gene: TRBV27; j_gene: TRBJ2-1; d_gene: TRBD1; CDR3aa: CASSTYGTGGLDEQFF; CDR3nt: TGTGCCAGCAGTACTTACGGGACAGGGGGCCTCGATGAGCAGTTCTTC
abundance: once; v_gene: TRBV28; j_gene: TRBJ2-5; d_gene: NA; CDR3aa: CASRDSGRTPQETQYF; CDR3nt: TGTGCCAGCAGGGACTCAGGCCGGACCCCCCAAGAGACCCAGTACTTC
abundance: NA; v_gene: TRBV5-5; j_gene: TRBJ2-5; d_gene: NA; CDR3aa: CASSLVGETQYF; CDR3nt: TGTGCCAGCAGCTTGGTCGGTGAGACCCAGTACTTC
abundance: NA; v_gene: TRBV19; j_gene: TRBJ1-1; d_gene: TRBD1; CDR3aa: CASQLPGTANTEAFF; CDR3nt: TGTGCCAGTCAATTACCGGGGACAGCCAACACTGAAGCTTTCTTT
abundance: few; v_gene: TRBV5-4; j_gene: TRBJ2-7; d_gene: TRBD1; CDR3aa: CASSLTGGNEQYF; CDR3nt: TGTGCCAGCAGCTTGACAGGGGGAAACGAGCAGTACTTC
abundance: NA; v_gene: TRBV16; j_gene: TRBJ1-5; d_gene: TRBD1; CDR3aa: CASSQRTGNQPQHF; CDR3nt: TGTGCCAGCAGCCAACGGACAGGAAATCAGCCCCAGCATTTT
abundance: few; v_gene: TRBV6-6; j_gene: TRBJ1-5; d_gene: NA; CDR3aa: CASKVGSGHQPQHF; CDR3nt: TGTGCCAGCAAGGTAGGCAGCGGGCACCAGCCCCAGCATTTT
abundance: NA; v_gene: TRBV7-8; j_gene: TRBJ1-3; d_gene: NA; CDR3aa: CASSPTKSGNTIYF; CDR3nt: TGTGCCAGCAGCCCTACGAAGTCTGGAAACACCATATATTTT
abundance: NA; v_gene: TRBV7-9; j_gene: TRBJ2-5; d_gene: NA; CDR3aa: CASSLGLAQETQYF; CDR3nt: TGTGCCAGCAGCTTAGGACTGGCTCAAGAGACCCAGTACTTC
abundance: once; v_gene: TRBV6-5; j_gene: TRBJ1-2; d_gene: TRBD1; CDR3aa: CASSYSSGTGYGYTF; CDR3nt: TGTGCCAGCAGTTACTCGTCCGGGACAGGCTATGGCTACACCTTC
abundance: few; v_gene: TRBV12-5; j_gene: TRBJ2-1; d_gene: NA; CDR3aa: CASGPLGSQYNEQFF; CDR3nt: TGTGCTAGTGGCCCGCTGGGCTCGCAATACAATGAGCAGTTCTTC
abundance: NA; v_gene: TRBV2; j_gene: TRBJ1-5; d_gene: NA; CDR3aa: CASSGDRIYSNQPQHF; CDR3nt: TGTGCCAGCAGCGGTGACAGAATCTATAGCAATCAGCCCCAGCATTTT
abundance: few; v_gene: TRBV5-4; j_gene: TRBJ2-1; d_gene: NA; CDR3aa: CASSFGSYNEQFF; CDR3nt: TGTGCCAGCAGCTTCGGGAGCTACAATGAGCAGTTCTTC
abundance: NA; v_gene: TRBV5-4; j_gene: TRBJ2-3; d_gene: NA; CDR3aa: CASSLEGSTDTQYF; CDR3nt: TGTGCCAGCAGCTTAGAGGGCAGCACAGATACGCAGTATTTT
abundance: NA; v_gene: TRBV24-1; j_gene: TRBJ1-5; d_gene: NA; CDR3aa: CATSSQGYNQPQHF; CDR3nt: TGTGCCACCAGTTCTCAGGGATACAATCAGCCCCAGCATTTT
abundance: once; v_gene: TRBV5-1; j_gene: TRBJ1-1; d_gene: TRBD1; CDR3aa: CASAGQRNTEAFF; CDR3nt: TGCGCCAGCGCGGGACAGAGGAACACTGAAGCTTTCTTT
abundance: NA; v_gene: TRBV7-9; j_gene: TRBJ1-6; d_gene: TRBD1; CDR3aa: CASSPGTGASPLHF; CDR3nt: TGTGCCAGCAGCCCCGGGACAGGGGCTTCACCCCTCCACTTT
abundance: NA; v_gene: TRBV29-1; j_gene: TRBJ2-3; d_gene: NA; CDR3aa: CSGRDFGTDTQYF; CDR3nt: TGCAGCGGCCGGGACTTCGGCACAGATACGCAGTATTTT
abundance: NA; v_gene: TRBV7-9; j_gene: TRBJ1-3; d_gene: TRBD1; CDR3aa: CASSPWTGDTGGTIYF; CDR3nt: TGTGCCAGCAGCCCTTGGACAGGGGACACCGGAGGCACCATATATTTT
abundance: NA; v_gene: TRBV15; j_gene: TRBJ2-4; d_gene: TRBD2; CDR3aa: CATSREYTSGKNIQYF; CDR3nt: TGTGCCACCAGCAGAGAGTATACTAGCGGAAAAAACATTCAGTACTTC
abundance: NA; v_gene: TRBV10-1; j_gene: TRBJ1-4; d_gene: NA; CDR3aa: CASGSNEKLFF; CDR3nt: TGCGCCAGCGGGAGTAATGAAAAACTGTTTTTT
abundance: NA; v_gene: TRBV5-1; j_gene: TRBJ1-6; d_gene: NA; CDR3aa: CASSLEFGSGNSPLHF; CDR3nt: TGCGCCAGCAGCTTGGAATTTGGTTCAGGGAATTCACCCCTCCACTTT
abundance: NA; v_gene: TRBV7-2; j_gene: TRBJ1-4; d_gene: NA; CDR3aa: CASSPAGWEGDEKLFF; CDR3nt: TGTGCCAGCAGCCCCGCTGGGTGGGAAGGGGATGAAAAACTGTTTTTT
abundance: NA; v_gene: TRBV19; j_gene: TRBJ1-1; d_gene: TRBD1; CDR3aa: CASRDRGGAFF; CDR3nt: TGTGCCAGTCGTGACAGGGGGGGAGCTTTCTTT
abundance: NA; v_gene: TRBV5-6; j_gene: TRBJ1-5; d_gene: NA; CDR3aa: CASSLLIGEESNQPQHF; CDR3nt: TGTGCCAGCAGCTTGTTGATTGGAGAGGAAAGCAATCAGCCCCAGCATTTT
abundance: NA; v_gene: TRBV13; j_gene: TRBJ2-7; d_gene: NA; CDR3aa: CASSLRGWDEQYF; CDR3nt: TGTGCCAGCAGCTTGCGCGGGTGGGACGAGCAGTACTTC
abundance: NA; v_gene: TRBV28; j_gene: TRBJ2-7; d_gene: NA; CDR3aa: CASSLTHVYEQYF; CDR3nt: TGTGCCAGCAGTCTGACTCATGTCTACGAGCAGTACTTC
abundance: NA; v_gene: TRBV5-1; j_gene: TRBJ1-1; d_gene: TRBD1; CDR3aa: CASNRGGAVLTEAFF; CDR3nt: TGCGCCAGCAACCGAGGGGGCGCGGTGCTCACTGAAGCTTTCTTT
abundance: NA; v_gene: TRBV5-1; j_gene: TRBJ1-6; d_gene: NA; CDR3aa: CASKFMGAPNSPLHF; CDR3nt: TGCGCCAGCAAGTTCATGGGGGCACCTAATTCACCCCTCCACTTT
abundance: NA; v_gene: TRBV28; j_gene: TRBJ1-1; d_gene: NA; CDR3aa: CASRTGSPGAFF; CDR3nt: TGTGCCAGCAGAACCGGGTCTCCGGGGGCTTTCTTT
abundance: NA; v_gene: TRBV6-5; j_gene: TRBJ1-1; d_gene: NA; CDR3aa: CASILDSSEAFF; CDR3nt: TGTGCCAGCATTCTAGACAGCTCTGAAGCTTTCTTT
abundance: NA; v_gene: TRBV7-8; j_gene: TRBJ2-7; d_gene: NA; CDR3aa: CASSQVQEQYF; CDR3nt: TGTGCCAGCAGCCAAGTGCAGGAGCAGTACTTC
abundance: NA; v_gene: TRBV7-8; j_gene: TRBJ2-3; d_gene: TRBD2; CDR3aa: CASKVGGRSTDTQYF; CDR3nt: TGTGCCAGCAAGGTGGGAGGGCGTAGCACAGATACGCAGTATTTT
abundance: once; v_gene: TRBV5-1; j_gene: TRBJ2-6; d_gene: NA; CDR3aa: CASSRMGLTSGANVLTF; CDR3nt: TGCGCCAGCAGCCGGATGGGGCTCACCTCTGGGGCCAACGTCCTGACTTTC
abundance: NA; v_gene: TRBV27; j_gene: TRBJ1-5; d_gene: NA; CDR3aa: CASIDRSHFSNQPQHF; CDR3nt: TGTGCCAGCATCGACAGGAGCCACTTTAGCAATCAGCCCCAGCATTTT
abundance: NA; v_gene: TRBV15; j_gene: TRBJ1-4; d_gene: NA; CDR3aa: CATSRGGNEKLFF; CDR3nt: TGTGCCACCAGTCGCGGTGGTAATGAAAAACTGTTTTTT
abundance: few; v_gene: TRBV2; j_gene: TRBJ2-1; d_gene: TRBD2; CDR3aa: CASSETGLAGGIDEQFF; CDR3nt: TGTGCCAGCAGTGAAACGGGACTAGCGGGAGGGATCGATGAGCAGTTCTTC
abundance: NA; v_gene: TRBV19; j_gene: TRBJ2-3; d_gene: NA; CDR3aa: CASSTDRAGSDTQYF; CDR3nt: TGTGCCAGTAGTACCGACAGGGCGGGATCAGATACGCAGTATTTT
abundance: NA; v_gene: TRBV4-1; j_gene: TRBJ2-7; d_gene: NA; CDR3aa: CASSQVRGYEQYF; CDR3nt: TGCGCCAGCAGCCAAGTCCGAGGCTACGAGCAGTACTTC
abundance: NA; v_gene: TRBV11-2; j_gene: TRBJ1-4; d_gene: NA; CDR3aa: CASSLAGRSEKLFF; CDR3nt: TGTGCCAGCAGCTTAGCCGGGAGGAGTGAAAAACTGTTTTTT
abundance: NA; v_gene: TRBV2; j_gene: TRBJ2-1; d_gene: TRBD1; CDR3aa: CASSRDSLNNEQFF; CDR3nt: TGTGCCAGCAGTCGGGACAGCTTAAACAATGAGCAGTTCTTC
abundance: NA; v_gene: TRBV3-1/TRBV3-2; j_gene: TRBJ2-1; d_gene: TRBD2; CDR3aa: CASSQDGLVSNEQFF; CDR3nt: TGTGCCAGCAGCCAAGATGGACTAGTTTCCAATGAGCAGTTCTTC
abundance: NA; v_gene: TRBV6-5; j_gene: TRBJ2-3; d_gene: TRBD1; CDR3aa: CASGGQISTDTQYF; CDR3nt: TGTGCCAGCGGGGGACAGATAAGCACAGATACGCAGTATTTT
abundance: NA; v_gene: TRBV2; j_gene: TRBJ1-5; d_gene: NA; CDR3aa: CASSTGYQPQHF; CDR3nt: TGTGCCAGCAGTACAGGTTATCAGCCCCAGCATTTT
abundance: NA; v_gene: TRBV6-5; j_gene: TRBJ1-2; d_gene: TRBD1; CDR3aa: CALRDRVLYGYTF; CDR3nt: TGTGCTCTCCGGGACAGGGTGTTATATGGCTACACCTTC
abundance: NA; v_gene: TRBV25-1; j_gene: TRBJ1-2; d_gene: NA; CDR3aa: CASSESPGYGYTF; CDR3nt: TGTGCCAGCAGTGAGTCCCCCGGGTATGGCTACACCTTC
abundance: once; v_gene: TRBV4-2; j_gene: TRBJ2-1; d_gene: NA; CDR3aa: CASSQAPGYNEQFF; CDR3nt: TGTGCCAGCAGCCAAGCCCCCGGTTACAATGAGCAGTTCTTC